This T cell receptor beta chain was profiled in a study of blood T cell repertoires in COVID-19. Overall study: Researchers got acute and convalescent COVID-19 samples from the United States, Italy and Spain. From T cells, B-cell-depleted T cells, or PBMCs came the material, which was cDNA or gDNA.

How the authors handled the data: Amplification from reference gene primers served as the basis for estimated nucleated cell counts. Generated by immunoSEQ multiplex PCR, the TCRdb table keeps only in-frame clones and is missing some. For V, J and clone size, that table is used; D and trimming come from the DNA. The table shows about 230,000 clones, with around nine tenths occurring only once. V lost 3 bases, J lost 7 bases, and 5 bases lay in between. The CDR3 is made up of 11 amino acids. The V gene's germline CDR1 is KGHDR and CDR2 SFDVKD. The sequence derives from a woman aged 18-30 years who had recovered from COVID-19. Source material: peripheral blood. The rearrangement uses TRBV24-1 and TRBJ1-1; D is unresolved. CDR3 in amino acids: CATSDAVEAFF. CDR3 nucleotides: TGTGCCACCAGTGATGCAGTTGAAGCTTTCTTT.